This is a list of T cell receptor beta chains from one sample in a study of OX40 agonist ivuxolimab in advanced cancers. Assay used: immunoSEQ multiplex PCR; TCRdb lists only in-frame clones, some missing. The sample lists about 62,000 clones, 85% occurring once. This sample comprised CD4+ or CD8+ T cells sorted from blood, obtained in a trial of the OX40 agonist ivuxolimab. The receptors originated from an adult with an advanced solid tumor such as melanoma, head and neck, liver or kidney cancer. Each CDR3 is given with its conserved first and last residue. Where a row states a size, it is once, few, many or the class of an expanded clone; other rows omit it.

V gene	J gene	clone size	CDR3 protein
TRBV9	TRBJ2-1	.	CASSFLEGFNEQFF
TRBV9	TRBJ1-3	.	CASSAGLSISGNTIYF
TRBV2	TRBJ2-5	.	CASREGKEETQYF
TRBV30	TRBJ2-5	.	CAWRTGVETQYF
TRBV7-2	TRBJ2-6	.	CASSLGGTPSGANVLTF
TRBV19	TRBJ1-4	once	CASSSFWTGLSNEKLFF
TRBV14	TRBJ1-2	.	CASSQAGAYYGYTF
TRBV28	TRBJ1-2	.	CASRLRDRAGYTF
TRBV18	TRBJ2-4	.	CASSDGTGENIQYF
TRBV7-8	TRBJ2-5	.	CASSLDMGEIEETQYF
TRBV7-6	TRBJ2-7	.	CASSKTGFEQYF
TRBV6-5	TRBJ1-1	.	CASSPRTLNTEAFF
TRBV4-1	TRBJ2-5	.	CASSHHQETQYF
TRBV19	TRBJ1-3	.	CASSIVGGGNTIYF
TRBV14	TRBJ1-2	.	CASSPTLGPQVGYTF
TRBV7-9	TRBJ1-1	.	CASSGRGRVMEAFF
TRBV27	TRBJ1-2	.	CASSLSWTGYGYTF
TRBV5-6	TRBJ1-5	.	CASSGGRAPYQPQHF
TRBV2	TRBJ1-3	.	CASSEGQENTIYF
TRBV18	TRBJ1-4	.	CASSPPVWGGLFF
TRBV5-1	TRBJ1-1	.	CASSLYGEGTEAFF
TRBV7-6	TRBJ2-1	.	CASSLNLYNEQFF
TRBV9	TRBJ2-2	.	CASSVELAEATGELFF
TRBV20-1	TRBJ2-1	.	CSARDRNEQFF
TRBV7-9	TRBJ2-7	.	CASSSQGQSSSYEQYF
TRBV19	TRBJ2-1	few	CASSFRSVGEQFF
TRBV7-9	TRBJ2-7	few	CASSLESFGYYEQYF
TRBV28	TRBJ1-2	.	CASSLWGDRGDGYTF
TRBV5-4	TRBJ2-2	.	CASSQAGHTGELFF
TRBV2	TRBJ1-2	.	CATLRTGGGYGYTF
TRBV6-6	TRBJ1-3	.	CASSYSTGEPGNTIYF